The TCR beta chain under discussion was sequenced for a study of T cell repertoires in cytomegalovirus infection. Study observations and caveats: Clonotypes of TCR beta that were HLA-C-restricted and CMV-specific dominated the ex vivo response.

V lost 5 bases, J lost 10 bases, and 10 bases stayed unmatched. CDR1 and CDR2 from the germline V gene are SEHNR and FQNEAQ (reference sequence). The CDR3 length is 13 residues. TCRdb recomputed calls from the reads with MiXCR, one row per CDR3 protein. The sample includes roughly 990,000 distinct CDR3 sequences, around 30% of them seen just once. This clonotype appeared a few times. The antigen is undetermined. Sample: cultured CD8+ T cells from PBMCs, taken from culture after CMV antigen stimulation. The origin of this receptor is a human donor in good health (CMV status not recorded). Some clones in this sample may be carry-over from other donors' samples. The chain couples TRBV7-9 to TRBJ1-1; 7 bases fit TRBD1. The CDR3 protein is CASSPETGRGAFF. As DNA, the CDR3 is TGTGCCAGCAGCCCAGAGACAGGGAGGGGAGCTTTCTTT.